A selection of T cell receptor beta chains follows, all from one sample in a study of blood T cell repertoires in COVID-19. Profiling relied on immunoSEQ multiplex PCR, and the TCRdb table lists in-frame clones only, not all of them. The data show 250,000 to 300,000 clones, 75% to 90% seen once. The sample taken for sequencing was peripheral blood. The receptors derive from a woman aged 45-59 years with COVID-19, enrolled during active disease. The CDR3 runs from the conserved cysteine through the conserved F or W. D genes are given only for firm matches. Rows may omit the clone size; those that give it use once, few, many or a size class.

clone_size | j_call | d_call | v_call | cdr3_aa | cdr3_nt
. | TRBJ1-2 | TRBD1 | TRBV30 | CAWSSGVRGNYGYTF | TGTGCCTGGAGTTCTGGCGTCAGGGGGAATTATGGCTACACCTTC
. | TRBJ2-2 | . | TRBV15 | CATSRDHRDTGELFF | TGTGCCACCAGCAGAGATCACAGGGACACCGGGGAGCTGTTTTTT
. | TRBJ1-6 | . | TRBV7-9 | CASSPNRDSPLHF | TGTGCCAGCAGCCCGAACAGGGATTCACCCCTCCACTTT
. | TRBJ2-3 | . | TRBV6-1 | CASTQEGNTQYF | TGTGCCAGCACTCAGGAAGGAAATACGCAGTATTTT
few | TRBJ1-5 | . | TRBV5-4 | CASSLQGLEQPQHF | TGTGCCAGCAGCCTTCAGGGACTTGAACAGCCCCAGCATTTT
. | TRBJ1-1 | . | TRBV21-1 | CASSGGVGKNTEAFF | TGTGCCAGCAGCGGGGGGGTCGGTAAGAACACTGAAGCTTTCTTT
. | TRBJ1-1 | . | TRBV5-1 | CASEPGHQRKNTEAFF | TGCGCCAGCGAACCGGGACATCAAAGGAAGAACACTGAAGCTTTCTTT
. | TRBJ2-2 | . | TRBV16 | CASSQSLSLRRNGELFF | TGTGCCAGCAGCCAATCCTTATCACTAAGGAGGAACGGGGAGCTGTTTTTT
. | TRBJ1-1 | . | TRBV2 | CASSDFGRQSNTEAFF | TGTGCCAGCAGTGACTTCGGGAGGCAGTCGAACACTGAAGCTTTCTTT
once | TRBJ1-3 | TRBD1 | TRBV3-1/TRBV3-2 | CASSHLFRTGHLNTIYF | TGTGCCAGCAGCCACCTTTTTCGGACAGGCCACTTAAACACCATATATTTT
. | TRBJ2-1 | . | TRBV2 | CASSEFYSYNEQFF | TGTGCCAGCAGTGAGTTTTACTCCTACAATGAGCAGTTCTTC
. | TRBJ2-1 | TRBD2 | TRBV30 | CAWRGAGGYGGQFF | TGTGCCTGGAGGGGAGCGGGAGGGTATGGTGGGCAGTTCTTC
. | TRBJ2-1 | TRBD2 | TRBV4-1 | CASSQKLFSGSNEQFF | TGCGCCAGCAGCCAAAAACTATTCAGCGGGAGTAATGAGCAGTTCTTC
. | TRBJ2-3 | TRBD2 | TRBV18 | CASSPPTSGSTQYF | TGTGCCAGCTCACCACCGACTAGCGGGAGTACGCAGTATTTT
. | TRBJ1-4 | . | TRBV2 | CASSATGHEKLFF | TGTGCCAGCAGTGCCACTGGGCATGAAAAACTGTTTTTT
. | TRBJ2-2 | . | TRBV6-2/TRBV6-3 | CASSPPTDTGELFF | TGTGCCAGCAGCCCACCCACAGACACCGGGGAGCTGTTTTTT
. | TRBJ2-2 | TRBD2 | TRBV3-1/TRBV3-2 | CASSHLLAGGPYTGELFF | TGTGCCAGCAGCCATTTACTAGCGGGAGGGCCTTACACCGGGGAGCTGTTTTTT
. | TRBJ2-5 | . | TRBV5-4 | CASSSSGETQYF | TGTGCCAGCAGCTCCAGCGGAGAGACCCAGTACTTC
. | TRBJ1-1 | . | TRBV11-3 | CASSLGAGTEAFF | TGTGCCAGCAGCTTAGGAGCGGGCACTGAAGCTTTCTTT
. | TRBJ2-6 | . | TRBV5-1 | CASSLELSGANVLTF | TGCGCCAGCAGCTTAGAGTTATCTGGGGCCAACGTCCTGACTTTC